The source of this TCR beta chain is a study of cytomegalovirus exposure and HLA in healthy donors. The PCR was carried out with 60 Vbeta primers and 13 Jbeta primers. TCRdb keeps only in-frame clones here, not all; method: immunoSEQ multiplex PCR. There are around 200,000 clones in the sample; 85% occur only once, and about 2.5% lies in the top ten. The length of the CDR3 is 14 residues. V was pared by 7 bases and J by 5 bases, with 6 bases of the junction left unmatched. Germline V lookup: CDR1 MDHEN, CDR2 SYDVKM. General study points: Earlier analysis looked at TCR beta V segments, and most were productive about 87% or about 30% of the time.

This clone appeared a few times. The antigen remains unidentified. The V gene is TRBV28, the J gene TRBJ2-1, with 9 nucleotides matching TRBD2. This receptor was identified in a woman aged 50 to 65 in good health and CMV-seronegative. The sequencing sample was made of PBMCs. The CDR3 protein is CASNGGRANNEQFF. In DNA, the CDR3 is TGTGCCAGCAATGGCGGGAGGGCCAACAATGAGCAGTTCTTC. Drawing the rest from reference TRBV28 and TRBJ2-1, the complete variable domain is DVKVTQSSRYLVKRTGEKVFLECVQDMDHENMFWYRQDPGLGLRLIYFSYDVKMKEKGDIPEGYSVSREKKERFSLILESASTNQTSMYLCASNGGRANNEQFFGPGTRLTVL.